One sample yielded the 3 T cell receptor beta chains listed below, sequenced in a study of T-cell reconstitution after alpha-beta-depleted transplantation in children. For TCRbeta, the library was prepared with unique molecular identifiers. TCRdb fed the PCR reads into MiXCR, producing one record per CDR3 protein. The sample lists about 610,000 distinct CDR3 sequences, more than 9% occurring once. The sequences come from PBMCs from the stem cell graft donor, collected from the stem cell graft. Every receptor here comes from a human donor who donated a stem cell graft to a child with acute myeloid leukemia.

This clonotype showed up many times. CDR3 sequence reads: CSAPPGGRTGEQYF. Here the CDR3 DNA reads TGCAGTGCCCCCCCTGGGGGGAGGACTGGGGAGCAGTACTTC. This rearrangement joins TRBV20-1 to TRBJ2-7, with D possibly matching TRBD2 (6 bases). V lost 6 bases, J lost 7 bases, and 22 bases lay in between. CDR1 and CDR2 from the germline V gene are DFQATT and SNEGSKA (reference sequence). The CDR3 spans 14 residues.

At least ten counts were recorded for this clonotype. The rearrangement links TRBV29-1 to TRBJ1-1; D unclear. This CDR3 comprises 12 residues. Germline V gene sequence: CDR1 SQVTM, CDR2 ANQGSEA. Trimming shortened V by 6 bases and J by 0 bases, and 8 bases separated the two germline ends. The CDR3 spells CSVVSLNTEAFF. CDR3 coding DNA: TGCAGCGTCGTCTCTTTGAACACTGAAGCTTTCTTT.

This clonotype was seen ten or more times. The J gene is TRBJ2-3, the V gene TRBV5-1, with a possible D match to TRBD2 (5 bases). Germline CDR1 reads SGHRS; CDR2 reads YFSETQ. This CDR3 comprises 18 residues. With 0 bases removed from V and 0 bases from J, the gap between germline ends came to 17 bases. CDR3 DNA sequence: TGCGCCAGCAGCTTGGTCGGGGTCTCCAGTGTTAGCACAGATACGCAGTATTTT. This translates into CASSLVGVSSVSTDTQYF.